A selection of T cell receptor beta chains follows, all from one sample in a study of cytomegalovirus exposure and HLA in healthy donors. Libraries were prepared by immunoSEQ multiplex PCR; TCRdb keeps only in-frame clonotypes and omits some of them. The table lists 95,000 to 150,000 clones, 73% of them singletons. Sequenced: PBMCs. The receptors originated from a man aged 60-69 years in good health and CMV-seropositive. Both conserved end residues are part of each CDR3. The D gene is left open where the match is weak. Some rows mark clone size as missing; the rest say once, few, many or name a class of expanded clone.

v_gene,j_gene,abundance,d_gene,CDR3aa,CDR3nt
TRBV29-1,TRBJ2-7,-,-,CSVEGGQGGETYEQYF,TGCAGCGTTGAAGGCGGACAAGGCGGGGAGACCTACGAGCAGTACTTC
TRBV20-1,TRBJ2-7,few,-,CSVQSRYEQYF,TGCAGTGTTCAGTCCCGCTACGAGCAGTACTTC
TRBV4-2,TRBJ1-3,few,-,CASSPNRNTIYF,TGTGCCAGCAGCCCCAATCGAAACACCATATATTTT
TRBV4-2,TRBJ2-7,few,TRBD2,CASSQTRGTSGGYEQYF,TGTGCCAGCAGCCAAACGAGGGGGACTAGCGGGGGCTACGAGCAGTACTTC
TRBV9,TRBJ2-3,-,TRBD1,CASSPDRAWDTQYF,TGTGCCAGCAGCCCGGACAGGGCCTGGGATACGCAGTATTTT
TRBV4-2,TRBJ2-7,-,-,CASSQGVQGLYEQYF,TGTGCCAGCAGCCAAGGAGTGCAGGGCCTCTACGAGCAGTACTTC
TRBV2,TRBJ2-5,-,-,CASPRGVGETQYF,TGTGCCAGCCCGCGGGGTGTTGGAGAGACCCAGTACTTC
TRBV5-4,TRBJ2-3,-,-,CASSLTQGSDTQYF,TGTGCCAGCAGCTTGACCCAGGGCTCAGATACGCAGTATTTT
TRBV2,TRBJ2-1,-,TRBD2,CASSERGGTYNEQFF,TGTGCCAGCAGTGAACGGGGGGGGACCTACAATGAGCAGTTCTTC
TRBV2,TRBJ1-6,few,TRBD1,CASSPRTGANSPLHF,TGTGCCAGCAGTCCAAGGACAGGGGCCAATTCACCCCTCCACTTT
TRBV2,TRBJ1-1,-,-,CASSRMIEGTEAFF,TGTGCCAGCAGCCGAATGATAGAGGGCACTGAAGCTTTCTTT
TRBV2,TRBJ2-7,-,-,CATLSPPLFYEQYF,TGTGCCACCCTCTCCCCCCCCCTTTTCTACGAGCAGTACTTC
TRBV5-1,TRBJ1-4,-,TRBD1,CASSLKTGSEKLFF,TGCGCCAGCAGCTTAAAGACAGGGAGTGAAAAACTGTTTTTT
TRBV30,TRBJ1-2,-,TRBD1,CAWTQDRGYGYTF,TGTGCCTGGACCCAAGACAGGGGGTATGGCTACACCTTC
TRBV4-1,TRBJ2-3,-,TRBD2,CASSQTSGGTDTQYF,TGCGCCAGCAGCCAAACTAGCGGGGGAACAGATACGCAGTATTTT
TRBV5-6,TRBJ2-4,-,-,CASSSLGAAAKNIQYF,TGTGCCAGCAGCTCCCTGGGAGCCGCGGCCAAAAACATTCAGTACTTC